A single sample is the source of the 9 T cell receptor beta chains below, sequenced in a study of cytomegalovirus exposure and HLA in healthy donors (dated by TCRdb to the late 2010s). The library was generated by the immunoSEQ multiplex PCR assay. As stored in TCRdb, this immuneACCESS dataset retains in-frame rearrangements with V and J assigned. A fraction of the clones does not appear; measured against another copy, unresolved V genes explain less than half of the discrepancy, and the remainder lacks a known reason. For this sample there are 150,000 or so clones; 75% to 90% appear just once. The ten largest clones capture 6.2% of the sample. Sequences were obtained from PBMCs. The receptors here all came from a woman in her 30s in good health and CMV-seropositive.

This chain joins TRBV28 and TRBJ2-7; TRBD1 matches at 7 bases. The CDR3 extends over 17 amino acids. The V gene's germline CDR1 is MDHEN and CDR2 SYDVKM. After removal of 5 bases from V and 1 base from J, the junction contained 14 bases not matched to a gene. The CDR3 sequence is CASSPTSATGNSYEQYF. The DNA for the CDR3 is TGTGCCAGCAGTCCAACATCAGCGACAGGGAATTCCTACGAGCAGTACTTC.

J is TRBJ1-6 and V is TRBV7-2, with D uncertain. Germline CDR1 and CDR2: SGHTA and FQGNSA. The CDR3 spans 16 residues. V lost 5 bases and J 8 bases, leaving 19 bases between the germline ends. CDR3 in amino acids: CASSPQSSGFYSPLHF. In DNA form, the CDR3 reads TGTGCCAGCAGCCCACAATCTTCGGGTTTCTATTCACCCCTCCACTTT. The full variable domain, completed using reference TRBV7-2 and TRBJ1-6, is GAGVSQSPSNKVTEKGKDVELRCDPISGHTALYWYRQSLGQGLEFLIYFQGNSAPDKSGLPSDRFSAERTGGSVSTLTIQRTQQEDSAVYLCASSPQSSGFYSPLHFGNGTRLTVT.

This chain connects TRBV25-1 to TRBJ2-5; 7 bases are shared with TRBD2. This CDR3 region has 14 residues. In germline, CDR1 is MGHDK, CDR2 SYGVNS. Trimming took 3 bases from V and 7 from J; bases not matched to a gene: 8. In DNA form, the CDR3 reads TGTGCCAGCAGTGAGGCGGGGGTTGTGGGGACCCAGTACTTC. It is translated as CASSEAGVVGTQYF.

The chain employs TRBV11-2 and TRBJ1-1; TRBD1 agrees at 8 bases. The V gene end was trimmed by 2 bases and the J gene end by 6 bases; junction bases not matched to a gene: 5. CDR1 and CDR2 from the germline V gene are SGHAT and FQNNGV. The CDR3 is 14 amino acids. The CDR3 coding sequence is TGTGCCAGCAGCTTATGGCCGGACAGGGCTGAAGCTTTCTTT. This translates into CASSLWPDRAEAFF.

The chain is built from TRBV27 and TRBJ2-2, with 8 bases fitting TRBD1. The germline gives CDR1 MNHEY, CDR2 SMNVEV (reference sequence). J was trimmed by 7 bases and V by 6 bases; bases with no gene match: 7. This CDR3 has 14 amino acids. The CDR3 DNA follows: TGTGCCAGCAGAAGGACAGGGACGGTCGGGGAGCTGTTTTTT. Amino acid sequence: CASRRTGTVGELFF.

The chain combines TRBV6-1 with TRBJ1-2; 10 nucleotides match TRBD1. V dropped 0 bases and J dropped 4; count of bases not matched to a gene: 5. Germline CDR1 and CDR2: MNHNS and SASEGT. This CDR3 is built from 16 residues. CDR3 nucleotide sequence: TGTGCCAGCAGTGAAGCTCTAGGACAGGGGGTCTATGGCTACACCTTC. It encodes CASSEALGQGVYGYTF.

V is TRBV28 and J is TRBJ1-1; maybe TRBD1 (5 bases). V shed 3 bases and J shed 11 bases, with 13 bases lying between them. Germline-derived CDR1 and CDR2 are MDHEN and SYDVKM. CDR3 length: 12 residues. CDR3 coding DNA: TGTGCCAGCAGTTTTCGGGACCGGGGGGCTTTCTTT. Protein sequence: CASSFRDRGAFF.

The chain joins TRBV6-5 to TRBJ2-3; a weak D match, TRBD1 (6 bases). The CDR3 sequence is 14 residues long. Germline CDR1 reads MNHEY; CDR2 reads SVGAGI. V lost 6 bases and J lost 1, with 11 bases in between. The CDR3 loop is CASRSGHGTDTQYF. CDR3 in DNA: TGTGCCAGCAGATCGGGACATGGCACAGATACGCAGTATTTT.

This chain connects TRBV7-9 to TRBJ2-1; 10 nucleotides line up with TRBD1. CDR3 length: 15 residues. Trimming at V came to 4 bases and at J to 8 bases, leaving 8 bases not matched to a gene. Germline V gene lookup returns CDR1 SEHNR and CDR2 FQNEAQ (reference sequence). In nucleotides, the CDR3 is TGTGCCAGCAGCTCGTTGGGGACAGGGGCCCATGAGCAGTTCTTC. The encoded protein is CASSSLGTGAHEQFF.